The 8 T cell receptor beta chains in this list originate from one sample, sequenced in a study of blood T cell repertoires in COVID-19. Some clones are missing from TCRdb's copy, which holds only in-frame ones; the method was immunoSEQ multiplex PCR. The sample has approximately 100,000 clones, about 80% seen once. The sample taken for sequencing was peripheral blood. These receptors all stem from a man aged 70-80 years with acute or convalescent COVID-19.

The chain couples TRBV4-2 to TRBJ2-5, with 7 bases lining up with TRBD2. This CDR3 is built from 20 residues. Per the germline V gene, CDR1 is LGHNA and CDR2 is YNFKEQ. Trimming removed 1 base from V and 0 bases from J; junction bases left unmatched: 17. The CDR3 loop is CASSQGRGGNIRTYQETQYF. The CDR3 DNA follows: TGTGCCAGCAGCCAAGGCCGGGGAGGGAATATCCGAACGTACCAAGAGACCCAGTACTTC.

The rearrangement links TRBV11-1 to TRBJ2-1, with TRBD1 matching 12 bases. There are 15 residues in the CDR3. J gave up 8 bases and V 6 bases, and 8 bases lay outside the gene matches. Per the germline V gene, CDR1 is SGHAT and CDR2 is FQDESV (reference sequence). Here the CDR3 DNA reads TGTGCCAGCAGAATCCTGGGGACAGGGGGCTATGAGCAGTTCTTC. Translated: CASRILGTGGYEQFF.

The CDR3 loop reads CASSEKGASRTEAFF. CDR3 coding DNA: TGTGCCAGCAGTGAAAAAGGAGCCTCGAGGACTGAAGCTTTCTTT. The V gene is TRBV6-1, the J gene TRBJ1-1; unclear D gene. This CDR3 is 15 amino acids long. Trimming removed 2 bases at V and 5 bases at J, with 15 bases between. Per germline, CDR1 MNHNS and CDR2 SASEGT.

The chain uses TRBV6-5 and TRBJ2-1, with 9 bases matching TRBD2. Trimming at V came to 6 bases and at J to 0 bases, leaving 3 bases not matched to a gene. Germline V gives CDR1 MNHEY, CDR2 SVGAGI. The CDR3 runs 15 residues. CDR3 bases: TGTGCCAGCAGGCGTAGCGGGAGCTCCTACAATGAGCAGTTCTTC. It codes for CASRRSGSSYNEQFF.

This clone was seen once. The rearrangement links TRBV7-3 to TRBJ2-1, with 8 bases fitting TRBD1. Per germline, CDR1 SGHTA and CDR2 FQGTGA. V was pared by 2 bases and J by 9 bases, with 3 bases of the junction left unmatched. The CDR3 contains 13 residues. The DNA of the CDR3 is TGTGCCAGCAGCTTAGGGACAGGCGCTGAGCAGTTCTTC. The encoded protein is CASSLGTGAEQFF.

The CDR3 is CASSSSGV. For the CDR3, the DNA is TGTGCCAGCAGCTCAAGCGGTGTC. This chain connects TRBV7-3 to TRBJ2-7; tentative D call: TRBD2 (5 bases). The CDR3 extends over 8 amino acids. Germline V gives CDR1 SGHTA, CDR2 FQGTGA.

The chain recombines TRBV7-2 with TRBJ1-3; weak D call: TRBD1 (5 bases). Germline lookup yields CDR1 SGHTA and CDR2 FQGNSA. V lost 5 bases, J lost 0 bases, and 17 bases lay in between. This CDR3 is 17 amino acids long. CDR3 DNA: TGTGCCAGCAGCCAATACTTAACAGGAAGCTCTGGAAACACCATATATTTT. Translated, it gives CASSQYLTGSSGNTIYF.

The gene calls are TRBV5-1 and TRBJ2-1; 11 bases are shared with TRBD2. V was clipped by 1 base and J by 4 bases; unmatched bases: 4. The CDR3 consists of 16 residues. The germline V gene has CDR1 SGHRS and CDR2 YFSETQ. CDR3 DNA: TGCGCCAGCAGCTTGTTGTCTAGCGGGGGGTACAATGAGCAGTTCTTC. It specifies CASSLLSSGGYNEQFF. The full variable domain, with the rest looked up from reference TRBV5-1 and TRBJ2-1, is KAGVTQTPRYLIKTRGQQVTLSCSPISGHRSVSWYQQTPGQGLQFLFEYFSETQRNKGNFPGRFSGRQFSNSRSEMNVSTLELGDSALYLCASSLLSSGGYNEQFFGPGTRLTVL.